This is a list of T cell receptor beta chains from one sample in a study of neurological immune-mediated disorders. In TCRdb, the 5' RACE reads were re-called with MiXCR into one record per CDR3 protein. In the table there are roughly 98,000 distinct CDR3 sequences, about 13% of which are singletons. Sequenced: PBMCs. Receptors originate from a female donor with HTLV-1-associated myelopathy (HAM/TSP). CDR3s include the opening cysteine and the closing phenylalanine or tryptophan. The order of the fields is CDR3 DNA, CDR3 protein, V gene, J gene, D gene, clone size. The D gene is left open where the match is weak. Rows give clone size only sometimes, using once, few, many, or a class for an expanded clone.

CDR3nt: TGCGCCAGCAAGGTGGGACAGCACGAAGAGACCCAGTACTTC
CDR3aa: CASKVGQHEETQYF
v_gene: TRBV5-1
j_gene: TRBJ2-5
d_gene: TRBD1
abundance: many

CDR3nt: TGTGCCAGCACCACCTGGCTTGGGGCTAATTCACCCCTCCACTTT
CDR3aa: CASTTWLGANSPLHF
v_gene: TRBV6-5
j_gene: TRBJ1-6
d_gene: NA
abundance: many

CDR3nt: TGTGCCAGCAGAAAACTAGCGGGGACGAGCTCCTACGAGCAGTACTTC
CDR3aa: CASRKLAGTSSYEQYF
v_gene: TRBV11-2
j_gene: TRBJ2-7
d_gene: TRBD2
abundance: few

CDR3nt: TGCGCCAGCAGCTTAGTGGGGGACAGGGAACTTAGCGGCTCCTACAATGAGCAGTTCTTC
CDR3aa: CASSLVGDRELSGSYNEQFF
v_gene: TRBV5-1
j_gene: TRBJ2-1
d_gene: TRBD1
abundance: many

CDR3nt: TGTGCCAGCAGCCAAGATCCGGGGACAGGGACGTTCTTC
CDR3aa: CASSQDPGTGTFF
v_gene: TRBV3-1
j_gene: TRBJ2-1
d_gene: TRBD1
abundance: many

CDR3nt: TGTGCCAGCAGTTACGTCGGGGGAAACTATGGCTACACCTTC
CDR3aa: CASSYVGGNYGYTF
v_gene: TRBV6-5
j_gene: TRBJ1-2
d_gene: NA
abundance: many

CDR3nt: TGCGCCAGCAGCATGGACAATGAGCAGTTCTTC
CDR3aa: CASSMDNEQFF
v_gene: TRBV5-1
j_gene: TRBJ2-1
d_gene: NA
abundance: many

CDR3nt: TGTGCCAGCAGCGAAGGGACAGACTACGAGCAGTACTTC
CDR3aa: CASSEGTDYEQYF
v_gene: TRBV4-2
j_gene: TRBJ2-7
d_gene: TRBD1
abundance: medium-sized

CDR3nt: TGCGCCAGCAGCCAATTTCGGACTAGCGGTGGCGGGGAGCAGTACTTC
CDR3aa: CASSQFRTSGGGEQYF
v_gene: TRBV5-1
j_gene: TRBJ2-7
d_gene: TRBD2
abundance: many

CDR3nt: TGCGCCAGCAGCTTGTGGGGGGCGGGGGAGCAGTTCTTC
CDR3aa: CASSLWGAGEQFF
v_gene: TRBV5-1
j_gene: TRBJ2-1
d_gene: NA
abundance: many

CDR3nt: TGTGCCAGCAGCTGGCAGGGGTTGGACACCGGGGAGCTGTTTTTT
CDR3aa: CASSWQGLDTGELFF
v_gene: TRBV5-6
j_gene: TRBJ2-2
d_gene: NA
abundance: medium-sized

CDR3nt: TGTGCCAGCTCCCATACGGATTATTTCACTGAAGCTTTCTTT
CDR3aa: CASSHTDYFTEAFF
v_gene: TRBV6-1
j_gene: TRBJ1-1
d_gene: NA
abundance: many

CDR3nt: TGTGCCAGCAGTTTGATATCTGGGGCCAACGTCCTGACTTTC
CDR3aa: CASSLISGANVLTF
v_gene: TRBV6-6
j_gene: TRBJ2-6
d_gene: NA
abundance: many

CDR3nt: TGTGCTACCAGCAAGGGGGTTGGCGGGGGGGCCTACCAAGAGACCCAGTACTTC
CDR3aa: CATSKGVGGGAYQETQYF
v_gene: TRBV15
j_gene: TRBJ2-5
d_gene: TRBD2
abundance: many

CDR3nt: TGTGCCACCGGGAGCCCTCTAGGGCGCACAGATACGCAGTATTTT
CDR3aa: CATGSPLGRTDTQYF
v_gene: TRBV10-3
j_gene: TRBJ2-3
d_gene: NA
abundance: many

CDR3nt: TGTGCCAGCAGTGAAAGTCAGGGAGGAAGCAATGAGCAGTTCTTC
CDR3aa: CASSESQGGSNEQFF
v_gene: TRBV6-1
j_gene: TRBJ2-1
d_gene: NA
abundance: many

CDR3nt: TGTGCCAGCACCCCCGTAAGCGCATCTGGGGCCAACGTCCTGACTTTC
CDR3aa: CASTPVSASGANVLTF
v_gene: TRBV28
j_gene: TRBJ2-6
d_gene: NA
abundance: many

CDR3nt: TGTGCCAGCAGCAAAATCGCAGTTGCAACTAATGAAAAACTGTTTTTT
CDR3aa: CASSKIAVATNEKLFF
v_gene: TRBV21-1
j_gene: TRBJ1-4
d_gene: NA
abundance: many

CDR3nt: TGTGCCATCAGTGAGTCGTGGTTAGGGGGCCTTCCGGCTGAAGCTTTCTTT
CDR3aa: CAISESWLGGLPAEAFF
v_gene: TRBV10-3
j_gene: TRBJ1-1
d_gene: TRBD1
abundance: many

CDR3nt: TGCGCCAGCAGCTTGGTTCCGGGCCCATACGAGCAGTACTTC
CDR3aa: CASSLVPGPYEQYF
v_gene: TRBV5-1
j_gene: TRBJ2-7
d_gene: NA
abundance: NA

CDR3nt: TGCGCCAGCAGCTTAAGGACTCCACTCTCGAGCACCGGGGAGCTGTTTTTT
CDR3aa: CASSLRTPLSSTGELFF
v_gene: TRBV5-1
j_gene: TRBJ2-2
d_gene: NA
abundance: many

CDR3nt: TGCAGTGCCAGACGGGGCGGGCTGGGGGAGACCCAGTACTTC
CDR3aa: CSARRGGLGETQYF
v_gene: TRBV20-1
j_gene: TRBJ2-5
d_gene: NA
abundance: many

CDR3nt: TGTGCCAGCACCCTCGGAGGTCCCGGATCCCGGGGCTACACCTTC
CDR3aa: CASTLGGPGSRGYTF
v_gene: TRBV6-2/TRBV6-3
j_gene: TRBJ1-2
d_gene: NA
abundance: many

CDR3nt: TGTGCCACCAGTGATCCCGGACAGGGGGACACCGGGGAGCTGTTTTTT
CDR3aa: CATSDPGQGDTGELFF
v_gene: TRBV24-1
j_gene: TRBJ2-2
d_gene: TRBD1
abundance: many

CDR3nt: TGCGCCAGCACCAAGAAGACCGGCGTGGGGGTCACAGATACGCAGTATTTT
CDR3aa: CASTKKTGVGVTDTQYF
v_gene: TRBV5-1
j_gene: TRBJ2-3
d_gene: NA
abundance: NA

CDR3nt: TGTGCCAGCTCACCAGTTACCGGAGGAGAGCAGTTCTTC
CDR3aa: CASSPVTGGEQFF
v_gene: TRBV18
j_gene: TRBJ2-1
d_gene: NA
abundance: many

CDR3nt: TGCGCCAGCAGGGTAGGGACTAGCGGGACTCGTGGGGATACGCAGTATTTT
CDR3aa: CASRVGTSGTRGDTQYF
v_gene: TRBV5-1
j_gene: TRBJ2-3
d_gene: TRBD2
abundance: NA

CDR3nt: TGCGCCAGCAGCCAAGTTTCACCAAGTAATGAAAAACTGTTTTTT
CDR3aa: CASSQVSPSNEKLFF
v_gene: TRBV4-1
j_gene: TRBJ1-4
d_gene: NA
abundance: many

CDR3nt: TGCGCCAGCAGCTCCGGAGGGAGGGGGCCCTACTCCTACAATGAGCAGTTCTTC
CDR3aa: CASSSGGRGPYSYNEQFF
v_gene: TRBV5-1
j_gene: TRBJ2-1
d_gene: NA
abundance: many

CDR3nt: TGCGCCAGCAGCTCAGACGACGGGACGCAGTTCTTC
CDR3aa: CASSSDDGTQFF
v_gene: TRBV5-1
j_gene: TRBJ2-1
d_gene: NA
abundance: many

CDR3nt: TGTGCCAGCAGCGTAGGCGCGGGGAGCACAGATACGCAGTATTTT
CDR3aa: CASSVGAGSTDTQYF
v_gene: TRBV9
j_gene: TRBJ2-3
d_gene: NA
abundance: many

CDR3nt: TGTGCCAGCAGCAGCAGGGGAGATAGGGCACCCCTCCACTTT
CDR3aa: CASSSRGDRAPLHF
v_gene: TRBV2
j_gene: TRBJ1-6
d_gene: NA
abundance: many

CDR3nt: TGCGCCAGCAGCTCTCCGGGTACTGGAAACACCATATATTTT
CDR3aa: CASSSPGTGNTIYF
v_gene: TRBV5-1
j_gene: TRBJ1-3
d_gene: NA
abundance: many

CDR3nt: TGCGCCAGCAGCTTGGTCGAGGCTAACTATGGCTACACCTTC
CDR3aa: CASSLVEANYGYTF
v_gene: TRBV5-1
j_gene: TRBJ1-2
d_gene: NA
abundance: few

CDR3nt: TGTGCCAGCAGCTTCGGGGGGGGCAGGGGGCGGAATGAGCAGTTCTTC
CDR3aa: CASSFGGGRGRNEQFF
v_gene: TRBV11-1
j_gene: TRBJ2-1
d_gene: NA
abundance: NA

CDR3nt: TGTGCCAGCAGTTTGGGGGATCCCCTCTTCTCCGCCGAGCAGTACTTC
CDR3aa: CASSLGDPLFSAEQYF
v_gene: TRBV12-3/TRBV12-4
j_gene: TRBJ2-7
d_gene: NA
abundance: NA

CDR3nt: TGTGCCAGCAGTTACTCGTCAGGGGGCGCGGTATCCGGGGCCAACGTCCTGACTTTC
CDR3aa: CASSYSSGGAVSGANVLTF
v_gene: TRBV6-5
j_gene: TRBJ2-6
d_gene: TRBD1
abundance: many

CDR3nt: TGTGCCAGCAGCTTAGACTCAAGCTACGAGCAGTACTTC
CDR3aa: CASSLDSSYEQYF
v_gene: TRBV7-8
j_gene: TRBJ2-7
d_gene: NA
abundance: medium-sized

CDR3nt: TGTGCCAGCAGCGCGGCTGGGGGGCCGTACAATGAGCAGTTCTTC
CDR3aa: CASSAAGGPYNEQFF
v_gene: TRBV5-5
j_gene: TRBJ2-1
d_gene: NA
abundance: many

CDR3nt: TGCGCCAGCAGCCCCCAGGGGACAGGCACCACTAGCACAGATACGCAGTATTTT
CDR3aa: CASSPQGTGTTSTDTQYF
v_gene: TRBV5-1
j_gene: TRBJ2-3
d_gene: TRBD1
abundance: many

CDR3nt: TGCGCCAGCAGCCAAGAGGAGTGGACCAGGGATCAGCCCCAGCATTTT
CDR3aa: CASSQEEWTRDQPQHF
v_gene: TRBV4-1
j_gene: TRBJ1-5
d_gene: NA
abundance: few

CDR3nt: TGTGCCATCAGTGGCCCAGGGCGCACAGATACGCAGTATTTT
CDR3aa: CAISGPGRTDTQYF
v_gene: TRBV10-3
j_gene: TRBJ2-3
d_gene: NA
abundance: many